This passage covers 22 T cell receptor beta chains from one sample sequenced in a study of T cell responses to AZD1222 COVID-19 vaccine (dated by TCRdb to the early 2020s). Library creation used the immunoSEQ multiplex PCR assay. What TCRdb holds here is the immuneACCESS table cut down to in-frame rearrangements. Part of the clones is not present; checked against another copy, under half of the missing clones reflect an unresolved V gene, and the others are unexplained. Across this sample there are 75,000 to 90,000 clones, with less than 95% seen only once. The top ten constitute about 30% of the sample. This specimen's time point label, per the study, means: about 28 days (+/-7) after the second vaccine dose. The sequencing used peripheral blood, collected 28 days after the second AZD1222 dose. These receptors were taken from an adult who received the AZD1222 COVID-19 vaccine.

This chain joins TRBV5-1 and TRBJ2-3, with unresolved D. Deletions cut 0 bases from V and 12 bases from J, with 8 bases between. The length of the CDR3 is 11 residues. Per germline, CDR1 SGHRS and CDR2 YFSETQ. The CDR3 is CASSLGGPQYF. The CDR3 DNA sequence: TGCGCCAGCAGCTTGGGGGGTCCTCAGTATTTT.

The chain joins TRBV19 to TRBJ1-2, with D unclear. The germline gives CDR1 LNHDA, CDR2 SQIVND (reference sequence). V was pared by 7 bases and J by 8 bases, with 17 bases between. The CDR3 is 13 residues long. The CDR3 coding sequence is TGTGCCAGTACCGATAGGCAGGAACCAGGCTACACCTTC. Encoded protein: CASTDRQEPGYTF.

The chain uses TRBV3-1 (or the pseudogene TRBV3-2) and TRBJ1-6; D perhaps matches TRBD1 (5 bases). The V gene lost 0 bases and the J gene lost 0 bases, with 12 bases spanning the gap. CDR3 length equals 18 residues. Germline loops: CDR1 LGHDT, CDR2 YNNKEL (reference sequence). CDR3 protein: CASSQDIRGSSYNSPLHF. DNA for the CDR3: TGTGCCAGCAGCCAAGATATAAGGGGTAGCTCCTATAATTCACCCCTCCACTTT.

The chain recombines TRBV7-8 with TRBJ2-7, with unresolved D. The CDR3 totals 17 residues. The V end was cut by 0 bases, the J end by 3 bases, with 18 bases between. Germline CDR1 reads SGHVS; CDR2 reads FQNEAQ. The CDR3 sequence: CASSLATDRLTVYEQYF. The CDR3 region has the DNA TGTGCCAGCAGCTTAGCGACCGACCGGTTGACCGTCTACGAGCAGTACTTC.

The V gene is TRBV5-6, the J gene TRBJ2-3; possibly TRBD1 for D (5 bases). The CDR3 spans 14 residues. Trimming removed 5 bases at V and 3 bases at J, with 13 bases between. Germline CDR1 is SGHDT and CDR2 is YYEEEE. CDR3: CASSRQGMTDTQYF. The DNA of the CDR3 is TGTGCCAGCAGTCGCCAGGGAATGACAGATACGCAGTATTTT.

The count of this clone is one. J is TRBJ2-2 and V is TRBV3-1 (or the pseudogene TRBV3-2); a weak D match, TRBD2 (6 bases). V was cut by 2 bases and J by 0 bases, with 13 bases left in between. The CDR3 covers 17 residues. The V gene's germline CDR1 is LGHDT and CDR2 YNNKEL (reference sequence). The CDR3: CASSQIGSGANTGELFF. DNA for the CDR3: TGTGCCAGCAGCCAAATCGGTAGCGGCGCGAACACCGGGGAGCTGTTTTTT.

CDR3 sequence: CASSQRTSDTGELFF. DNA of the CDR3: TGTGCCAGCAGCCAGAGGACTAGCGACACCGGGGAGCTGTTTTTT. The genes are TRBV4-2 and TRBJ2-2; TRBD2 matches at 9 bases. Unmatched junction bases numbered 2, after V lost 3 bases and J lost 3 bases. The CDR3 has 15 residues. Germline values: CDR1 LGHNA, CDR2 YNFKEQ.

This chain connects TRBV29-1 to TRBJ1-2; D uncertain. CDR3 length equals 13 residues. Trimming took off 4 bases at V and 0 bases at J, with 9 bases between the two ends. Germline CDR1 is SQVTM and CDR2 is ANQGSEA. CDR3: CSVGAGTNYGYTF. CDR3 nucleotides: TGCAGCGTTGGGGCAGGTACTAACTATGGCTACACCTTC.

DNA for the CDR3: TGTGCCAGCAGCGAGGGGCCCCAGCAGTACTTC. Protein: CASSEGPQQYF. V is TRBV5-6 and J is TRBJ2-7; D tentatively fits TRBD1 or TRBD2 (5 bases each). The CDR3 spans 11 residues. Trimming removed 4 bases at V and 8 bases at J, with 10 bases between. Germline CDR1 SGHDT, CDR2 YYEEEE.

The V call is TRBV13, the J call TRBJ2-5; D remains ambiguous. The CDR3 runs 13 residues. The ends were cut back, 5 bases at V and 1 base at J, with 8 bases in the middle. In germline, CDR1 is PRHDT, CDR2 FYEKMQ (reference sequence). The CDR3 DNA reads TGTGCCAGCAGCGTCTTCCCCCAAGAGACCCAGTACTTC. This sequence encodes CASSVFPQETQYF.

The table lists this clone with a count of one. The chain couples TRBV4-1 to TRBJ1-2; D is possibly TRBD1 (5 bases). The germline V gene has CDR1 MGHRA and CDR2 YSYEKL. Trimming pared 0 bases from V and 8 bases from J, leaving 19 bases between. The CDR3 sequence is 16 residues long. CDR3 DNA sequence: TGCGCCAGCAGCCAAGATGAGGGCGTGGGGGGAGGCGGCTACACCTTC. Residues: CASSQDEGVGGGGYTF.

The chain couples TRBV9 to TRBJ2-7, with 8 bases aligning to TRBD2. Germline V gene sequence: CDR1 SGDLS, CDR2 YYNGEE. The CDR3 has 13 amino acids. The trim removed 3 bases at V and 2 bases at J, leaving 1 base unmatched. The CDR3 loop is CASSAGGTYEQYF. The DNA of the CDR3 is TGTGCCAGCAGCGCGGGGGGGACCTACGAGCAGTACTTC.

The chain uses TRBV5-5 and TRBJ2-1; 7 bases match TRBD1. The CDR3 is 16 residues long. Unmatched junction bases numbered 12, after V lost 1 base and J lost 8 bases. Germline V gene data show CDR1 as SGHKS and CDR2 as YYEKEE (reference sequence). The CDR3 is CASSLNRGRTDDEQFF. The CDR3 DNA is TGTGCCAGCAGCTTGAACAGGGGAAGGACAGACGATGAGCAGTTCTTC.

The V gene is TRBV6-5, the J gene TRBJ1-6, with 7 bases identical to TRBD1. The V gene's germline CDR1 is MNHEY and CDR2 SVGAGI. The CDR3 totals 13 residues. Losses at the gene ends were 6 bases for V and 8 bases for J; bases not matched to a gene: 4. CDR3 bases: TGTGCCAGCAGAAGGACAGGCGATTCACCCCTCCACTTT. This gives the protein CASRRTGDSPLHF.

This chain uses TRBV24-1 with TRBJ2-3; possibly TRBD2 for D (6 bases). CDR3 size: 16 residues. From germline, CDR1 is KGHDR and CDR2 SFDVKD. V lost 3 bases and J 5 bases, leaving 17 bases between the germline ends. CDR3 in amino acids: CATSDRAERAGDTQYF. The CDR3 bases are TGTGCCACCAGTGATCGGGCGGAGCGGGCGGGAGATACGCAGTATTTT.

This sequence joins TRBV28 and TRBJ1-2; D possibly corresponds to TRBD1 (5 bases). This CDR3 is 15 amino acids long. CDR1 and CDR2 (germline): MDHEN, SYDVKM. V gave up 4 bases and J gave up 0 bases, with 12 bases separating them. The DNA for the CDR3 is TGTGCCAGCAGTTCTCGGGACTCAGCTAACTATGGCTACACCTTC. This gives the protein CASSSRDSANYGYTF.

The chain links TRBV19 to TRBJ1-2; 10 bases are shared with TRBD1. The trim removed 4 bases at V and 5 bases at J, leaving 4 bases unmatched. CDR1 is LNHDA and CDR2 is SQIVND in the germline V gene (reference sequence). This CDR3 comprises 14 residues. CDR3 DNA sequence: TGTGCCAGTAGTAGGGACAGGGGAATTTATGGCTACACCTTC. It encodes CASSRDRGIYGYTF. The full variable domain, in which reference TRBV19 and TRBJ1-2 provide the parts outside the CDR3, is DGGITQSPKYLFRKEGQNVTLSCEQNLNHDAMYWYRQDPGQGLRLIYYSQIVNDFQKGDIAEGYSVSREKKESFPLTVTSAQKNPTAFYLCASSRDRGIYGYTFGSGTRLTVV.

The J gene is TRBJ2-7, the V gene TRBV7-9; D unresolved. The CDR3 is 13 residues long. Trimming left V 2 bases short and J 2 bases short, with 7 bases between. CDR1 and CDR2 from the germline V gene are SEHNR and FQNEAQ (reference sequence). The CDR3 region has the DNA TGTGCCAGCAGCTTAATGGCAGCCTACGAGCAGTACTTC. Translating gives CASSLMAAYEQYF.

The rearrangement joins TRBV28 to TRBJ1-1, with D possibly being TRBD1 (6 bases). The ends were cut back, 3 bases at V and 1 base at J, with 12 bases in the middle. Germline loops: CDR1 MDHEN, CDR2 SYDVKM. This CDR3 region has 15 residues. This chain's CDR3 is CASSFGGAGNTEAFF. CDR3 DNA sequence: TGTGCCAGCAGTTTTGGGGGGGCCGGGAACACTGAAGCTTTCTTT.

This chain connects TRBV2 to TRBJ2-1; 7 positions match TRBD2. Germline lookup yields CDR1 SNHLY and CDR2 FYNNEI. This CDR3 spans 16 amino acids. J was trimmed by 2 bases and V by 3 bases; bases with no gene match: 7. CDR3 bases: TGTGCCAGCAGTGATATGGAGCGGGACGCCTACAATGAGCAGTTCTTC. This sequence encodes CASSDMERDAYNEQFF.

A single count supports this clone. The sample carries other DNA sequences with the same CDR3. This sequence joins TRBV28 and TRBJ2-2; D not resolved. The CDR3 length is 13 residues. Trimming left V 1 base short and J 2 bases short, with 2 bases between. The germline V gene has CDR1 MDHEN and CDR2 SYDVKM. Written as DNA, the CDR3 is TGTGCCAGCAGTTTATTAAACACCGGGGAGCTGTTTTTT. Its translation: CASSLLNTGELFF.

V gene TRBV24-1 combines with J gene TRBJ2-7; perhaps TRBD1 as D (5 bases). V lost 2 bases and J lost 8, with 15 bases in between. CDR1 and CDR2 (germline): KGHDR, SFDVKD. The CDR3 is 14 residues long. CDR3 sequence (DNA): TGTGCCACCAGTGATTCAGTCGCCAGGGCCCAGCAGTACTTC. It yields the protein CATSDSVARAQQYF.